The clone carrying this T cell receptor (beta chain) was counted a few times. Spiking of synthetic TCR analog templates was performed in each PCR. Sequencing was performed with immunoSEQ multiplex PCR; in TCRdb, only in-frame clones are kept and a portion is missing. The profile covers some 60,000 clones, with roughly 84% appearing a single time and roughly 2.9% taken by the ten largest. The entry originates in a study of PD-L1 blockade in urothelial cancer. Study at large: Patients had received 0 to 3 prior chemotherapy regimens. A median blood sample held 141,255 T cells and about 83,000 unique TCRs.

The receptor's source is a man aged 45-60 years with urothelial cancer. Sequenced material: PBMCs, taken around atezolizumab (anti-PD-L1) treatment.

DNA of the CDR3: TGTGCCAGCGGCGAACGGGGGGCGGGAAAAGGGTACAATGAGCAGTTCTTC. Translation: CASGERGAGKGYNEQFF. The chain carries TRBV4-2 and TRBJ2-1, with D possibly being TRBD2 (7 bases). V lost 8 bases and J 4 bases, leaving 24 bases between the germline ends. Germline V lookup: CDR1 LGHNA, CDR2 YNFKEQ. This CDR3 is 17 amino acids long.